The next 25 T cell receptor beta chains were all read from a single sample in a study of beta chain features in type 1 diabetes. The isolated RNA, all of it, was reverse transcribed, so expressed TCRB transcripts were what got sequenced. The data were produced by immunoSEQ multiplex PCR, yet TCRdb's version contains in-frame clones alone and is incomplete. This sample has about 660,000 clones, with more than 12% found just once. Study observations and caveats: In every one of the four CD4+ subsets, TCRB CDR3s were moderately but significantly shorter in Type 1 diabetes patients.

Antigen specificity for these receptors is unknown. The specimen sequenced was naive CD4+ T cells from blood. The receptor set was obtained from a man in his late teens or twenties with type 1 diabetes.

This clone turned up a few times. The chain employs TRBV5-4 and TRBJ2-1; D possibly corresponds to TRBD2 (5 bases). The CDR3 has 19 amino acids. Per the germline V gene, CDR1 is SGHNT and CDR2 is YYREEE (reference sequence). Trimming removed 1 base from V and 3 bases from J, with 23 bases in between. The CDR3 region is CASSLRSLSRGRNYNEQFF. The CDR3, as DNA: TGTGCCAGCAGCTTGAGGAGCCTTTCTCGCGGGCGAAACTACAATGAGCAGTTCTTC.

The rearrangement links TRBV4-3 to TRBJ2-7, with a tentative D call TRBD1 (6 bases). The CDR3 is 15 amino acids. The V end was cut by 0 bases, the J end by 4 bases, with 13 bases between. Germline V gene lookup returns CDR1 LGHNA and CDR2 YSLEER. The DNA for the CDR3 is TGCGCCAGCAGCCAAGATCCCCAAACAGGGTACGAGCAGTACTTC. The encoded protein is CASSQDPQTGYEQYF.

This clone was recorded once. The rearrangement joins TRBV7-3 to TRBJ2-5, with 9 bases aligning to TRBD1. CDR1 is SGHTA and CDR2 is FQGTGA in the germline V gene. J lost 3 bases, V lost 5 bases, and 4 bases had no gene match. CDR3 length: 14 residues. CDR3 sequence (DNA): TGTGCCAGCAGCACTGGGACAGGGAAAGAGACCCAGTACTTC. Translating gives CASSTGTGKETQYF. Combining the CDR3 with reference TRBV7-3 and TRBJ2-5 gives the whole variable domain GAGVSQTPSNKVTEKGKYVELRCDPISGHTALYWYRQSLGQGPEFLIYFQGTGAADDSGLPNDRFFAVRPEGSVSTLKIQRTERGDSAVYLCASSTGTGKETQYFGPGTRLLVL.

This clone came up a few times. DNA of the CDR3: TGTGCCAGTAGTTTTCCGACAGATACGCAGTATTTT. Encoded protein: CASSFPTDTQYF. The genes are TRBV19 and TRBJ2-3; D call uncertain. V was cut by 5 bases and J by 3 bases, with 6 bases left in between. This CDR3 comprises 12 residues. Germline V gives CDR1 LNHDA, CDR2 SQIVND (reference sequence).

This clone was counted between two and nine times. Other nucleotide sequences from this sample produce the same CDR3. The chain has TRBV9 and TRBJ2-1; D may be TRBD1 (5 bases). The V gene lost 0 bases and the J gene lost 6 bases, with 10 bases spanning the gap. CDR3 length: 14 residues. Germline V gene sequence: CDR1 SGDLS, CDR2 YYNGEE. The DNA for the CDR3 is TGTGCCAGCAGCGTAGTTGGGGCCTCCAATGAGCAGTTCTTC. This codes for CASSVVGASNEQFF.

This clone appeared a few times. This CDR3 reads CASSLNRGADGYTF. In nucleotides, the CDR3 is TGTGCCAGCAGCCTTAATCGGGGGGCAGATGGCTACACCTTC. This chain connects TRBV7-8 to TRBJ1-2; maybe TRBD1 (6 bases). V gave up 5 bases and J gave up 6 bases, with 16 bases separating them. Looked up from germline, CDR1 is SGHVS and CDR2 is FQNEAQ. The CDR3 loop spans 14 amino acids. Using reference TRBV7-8 and TRBJ1-2 for the parts outside the CDR3, the full variable domain is GAGVSQSPRYKVAKRGQDVALRCDPISGHVSLFWYQQALGQGPEFLTYFQNEAQLDKSGLPSDRFFAERPEGSVSTLKIQRTQQEDSAVYLCASSLNRGADGYTFGSGTRLTVV.

V is TRBV14 and J is TRBJ1-1; D is unresolved. The germline gives CDR1 SGHDN, CDR2 FVKESK. V lost 2 bases and J lost 4, with 8 bases in between. This CDR3 is 13 amino acids long. The CDR3 is CASSQTPSTEAFF. The CDR3 DNA sequence: TGTGCCAGCAGCCAAACCCCAAGCACTGAAGCTTTCTTT.

This chain links TRBV18 with TRBJ1-2, with unresolved D. This CDR3 region has 13 residues. Trimming shortened V by 4 bases and J by 2 bases, and 8 bases separated the two germline ends. The germline gives CDR1 KGHSH, CDR2 LQKENI. The CDR3 loop reads CASSHGSNYGYTF. The CDR3 nucleotides are TGTGCCAGCTCACACGGGAGCAACTATGGCTACACCTTC. The full variable domain, with the rest looked up from reference TRBV18 and TRBJ1-2, is NAGVMQNPRHLVRRRGQEARLRCSPMKGHSHVYWYRQLPEEGLKFMVYLQKENIIDESGMPKERFSAEFPKEGPSILRIQQVVRGDSAAYFCASSHGSNYGYTFGSGTRLTVV.

The rearrangement joins TRBV30 to TRBJ1-1, with unresolved D. The CDR3 consists of 15 residues. The germline gives CDR1 GTSNPN, CDR2 SVGIG (reference sequence). Trimming removed 0 bases from V and 1 base from J, with 12 bases in between. The DNA for the CDR3 is TGTGCCTGGAGTGTACAAGGGCAGAAGAACACTGAAGCTTTCTTT. It yields the protein CAWSVQGQKNTEAFF.

The CDR3, as DNA: TGTGCCAGCAGCATCGGGGGTCCTAGGCAGTACTTC. This codes for CASSIGGPRQYF. V usage is TRBV14 and J usage is TRBJ2-7, with D perhaps matching TRBD2 (6 bases). Germline CDR1 SGHDN, CDR2 FVKESK. CDR3 length equals 12 residues. V gave up 5 bases and J gave up 9 bases, with 14 bases separating them.

With respect to this clone: Germline and junction disagree at one end, which may indicate a read error. This chain joins TRBV7-7 and TRBJ2-1, with D perhaps matching TRBD2 (7 bases). CDR1 is SSHAT and CDR2 is FNYEAQ in the germline V gene (reference sequence). This CDR3 comprises 13 residues. CDR3: CASSLGGADEQFF. The CDR3 nucleotides are TGTGCTAGCAGCTTAGGGGGGGCCGATGAGCAGTTCTTC.

This CDR3 reads CASSFPGQRSNNEQFF. Written as DNA, the CDR3 is TGTGCCAGCAGCTTCCCGGGACAGCGGAGCAACAATGAGCAGTTCTTC. The V call is TRBV11-1, the J call TRBJ2-1; 7 nucleotides match TRBD1. The V gene's germline CDR1 is SGHAT and CDR2 FQDESV (reference sequence). V trimming: 3 bases; J trimming: 5 bases; junction bases outside the gene matches: 10. The CDR3 has 16 residues.

The chain couples TRBV7-9 to TRBJ2-7; D gene unclear. From germline, CDR1 is SEHNR and CDR2 FQNEAQ (reference sequence). The CDR3 runs to 13 residues. Deletions cut 3 bases from V and 6 bases from J, with 12 bases between. This chain's CDR3 is CASSFFLGSEQYF. The CDR3 coding sequence is TGTGCCAGCAGCTTTTTTCTAGGTAGCGAGCAGTACTTC.

This sequence joins TRBV15 and TRBJ2-7; D is ambiguous. Germline V lookup: CDR1 LNHNV, CDR2 YYDKDF (reference sequence). The CDR3 covers 13 residues. V was pared by 0 bases and J by 5 bases, with 8 bases between. DNA for the CDR3: TGTGCCACCAGCAGAGATAGTCATAACGAGCAGTACTTC. This gives the protein CATSRDSHNEQYF.

This clone was picked up a small number of times. At the DNA level, this CDR3 is encoded by other sequences in the same sample as well. In nucleotides, the CDR3 is TGTGCCTCTAGCCGGGACAGCAATCAGCCCCAGCATTTT. Protein product: CASSRDSNQPQHF. This rearrangement joins TRBV7-9 to TRBJ1-5; D perhaps matches TRBD1 (5 bases). Germline V gene lookup returns CDR1 SEHNR and CDR2 FQNEAQ (reference sequence). The CDR3 length is 13 residues. The V end was cut by 11 bases, the J end by 1 base, with 12 bases between.

V gene TRBV7-3 combines with J gene TRBJ2-1; D not certain. The V end lost 3 bases, the J end lost 2 bases, and 11 bases lay between the germline ends. CDR1 SGHTA and CDR2 FQGTGA come from the germline V gene. The CDR3 is 15 amino acids. DNA for the CDR3: TGTGCCAGCAGCTTTCGGGTGGGCCCCTACAATGAGCAGTTCTTC. Amino acid sequence: CASSFRVGPYNEQFF.

The chain is built from TRBV5-1 and TRBJ2-7, with TRBD2 as a possible D gene (5 bases). This CDR3 region has 13 residues. V lost 4 bases and J lost 4, with 12 bases in between. In germline, CDR1 is SGHRS, CDR2 YFSETQ. The chain's CDR3 is CASSPRDLYEQYF. CDR3 coding DNA: TGCGCCAGCAGCCCACGGGATCTATACGAGCAGTACTTC.

The chain recombines TRBV11-2 with TRBJ2-6, with a weak D call TRBD1 (5 bases). CDR3 size: 14 residues. The V end was cut by 8 bases, the J end by 0 bases, with 8 bases between. Germline values: CDR1 SGHAT, CDR2 FQNNGV. The CDR3 DNA sequence: TGTGCCAGCCAAGGGGTCTCTGGGGCCAACGTCCTGACTTTC. This codes for CASQGVSGANVLTF.

This chain's CDR3 is CASSESGVGEQYF. DNA for the CDR3: TGTGCCAGCAGTGAATCCGGTGTGGGTGAGCAGTACTTC. This sequence joins TRBV2 and TRBJ2-7, with D unresolved. Looked up from germline, CDR1 is SNHLY and CDR2 is FYNNEI. The ends were cut back, 2 bases at V and 7 bases at J, with 12 bases in the middle. The CDR3 spans 13 residues. Full variable domain (remainder filled in from reference TRBV2 and TRBJ2-7): EPEVTQTPSHQVTQMGQEVILRCVPISNHLYFYWYRQILGQKVEFLVSFYNNEISEKSEIFDDQFSVERPDGSNFTLKIRSTKLEDSAMYFCASSESGVGEQYFGPGTRLTVT.

J is TRBJ1-1 and V is TRBV27; 7 nucleotides match TRBD1. Looked up from germline, CDR1 is MNHEY and CDR2 is SMNVEV (reference sequence). The CDR3 spans 13 residues. V lost 4 bases, J lost 1 base, and 0 bases stayed unmatched. Written as DNA, the CDR3 is TGTGCCAGCAGTTGGGACAGGAACACTGAAGCTTTCTTT. The encoded protein is CASSWDRNTEAFF.

J is TRBJ1-2 and V is TRBV6-5; TRBD1 agrees at 7 bases. The germline gives CDR1 MNHEY, CDR2 SVGAGI. The ends lost 4 bases at V and 8 bases at J; junction bases unmatched: 7. The CDR3 has 13 residues. The CDR3: CASSSPQGMGYTF. In DNA, the CDR3 is TGTGCCAGCAGTTCACCACAGGGGATGGGCTACACCTTC.

This clone was seen only once. The chain uses TRBV6-5 and TRBJ2-6; the D is unclear. The V and J ends lost 0 bases and 4 bases respectively, with 4 bases between them. The CDR3 extends over 14 amino acids. The germline gives CDR1 MNHEY, CDR2 SVGAGI. The chain's CDR3 is CASSYSTGANVLTF. The CDR3 DNA reads TGTGCCAGCAGTTACTCGACCGGGGCCAACGTCCTGACTTTC.

The CDR3, as DNA: TGTGCCAGCAGCCAAGATCGTCGGAGGGTGAACACTGAAGCTTTCTTT. As protein: CASSQDRRRVNTEAFF. The chain joins TRBV4-2 to TRBJ1-1; no clear D gene. V lost 0 bases, J lost 0 bases, and 11 bases lay in between. Per the germline V gene, CDR1 is LGHNA and CDR2 is YNFKEQ. CDR3 length: 16 amino acids.

This clone was observed a single time. This chain links TRBV4-1 with TRBJ1-5; D gene unclear. Germline V gene lookup returns CDR1 MGHRA and CDR2 YSYEKL. V was shortened by 2 bases and J by 1 base, with 18 bases between the two germline ends. This CDR3 is 18 amino acids long. CDR3 DNA: TGCGCCAGCAGCCAATGGGTTTCAGGATCCCTGAGCAATCAGCCCCAGCATTTT. Its translation: CASSQWVSGSLSNQPQHF.

This clone was observed a few times. The chain couples TRBV7-9 to TRBJ1-1; 11 bases line up with TRBD1. After removal of 6 bases from V and 2 bases from J, the junction contained 5 bases not matched to a gene. The CDR3 length is 15 residues. Germline V CDR1 and CDR2: SEHNR, FQNEAQ (reference sequence). CDR3 loop: CASRRRTGGNTEAFF. As DNA, the CDR3 is TGTGCCAGCAGACGACGGACAGGGGGCAACACTGAAGCTTTCTTT.